The sequence of this T cell receptor (beta chain) was determined in a study of CD8+CD57+ T cells in acquired aplastic anemia. Notes on this clonotype: Its antigen is unknown.

Patients chosen for sequencing had shown CD8+CD57+ cell expansion by flow cytometry. Every patient presented with severe acquired aplastic anemia. The template used for profiling TCR beta VDJ and CDR3 was genomic DNA. TCRdb recomputed calls from the reads with MiXCR, one row per CDR3 protein. Of roughly 250,000 distinct CDR3 sequences listed, 82% are singletons. General study results and limits: Twenty-nine shared CD8+ CDR3s appeared highly expressed within patients' immunodominant clones. Between the patient and control groups, CD8+ Simpson's diversity did not differ significantly.

The sequenced sample consisted of sorted CD4+, CD8+, or CD8+CD57+ T cells (not recorded which) from PBMCs. This clonotype was sampled from a human donor with aplastic anemia.

CDR3 loop: CASSLGGAGYEQYF. For the CDR3, the DNA is TGTGCCAGCAGCTTGGGGGGGGCAGGCTACGAGCAGTACTTC. V and J are TRBV5-6 and TRBJ2-7; the D call may be TRBD1 or TRBD2 (6 bases each). The CDR3 is made up of 14 amino acids. V lost 0 bases and J lost 3, with 10 bases in between. CDR1 and CDR2 from the germline V gene are SGHDT and YYEEEE. The variable domain in full, completed from reference TRBV5-6 and TRBJ2-7, reads DAGVTQSPTHLIKTRGQQVTLRCSPKSGHDTVSWYQQALGQGPQFIFQYYEEEERQRGNFPDRFSGHQFPNYSSELNVNALLLGDSALYLCASSLGGAGYEQYFGPGTRLTVT.